The clone carrying this T cell receptor beta chain was counted only a few times. Antigen unknown. This sample is drawn from a study of T cell repertoires in cytomegalovirus infection. Study at large: Well-studied HLA-B-restricted epitopes and recently identified HLA-C-restricted epitopes of CMV were both used in the study. An indication of both CMV infection and matching HLA type came from public TCR beta signatures.

The V gene's germline CDR1 is KGHDR and CDR2 SFDVKD. CDR3 length equals 15 residues. Germline trimming cut 3 bases from V and 7 bases from J; bases unmatched to any gene: 7. General study findings and limits: The cumulative frequency of public TCR beta families identified carriers of CMV plus the relevant HLA. Across the ex vivo response, the dominant clonotypes were HLA-C-restricted CMV-specific TCR beta clonotypes.

One entry per CDR3 protein results from TCRdb running MiXCR on the reads. This sample yields roughly 990,000 distinct CDR3 sequences, of which about a third are seen a single time; roughly an eighth belongs to the top ten. Sequences were derived from cultured CD8+ T cells from PBMCs, sampled from culture after CMV antigen stimulation. The TCR was taken from a human donor in good health (CMV status not recorded). Some clones in this sample may be carry-over from other donors' samples. This chain joins TRBV24-1 and TRBJ2-1, with 8 positions matching TRBD1. CDR3 coding DNA: TGTGCCACCAGTGATCTGGGGGACAGGACGAATGAGCAGTTCTTC. Translated, it gives CATSDLGDRTNEQFF.